Listed below are T cell receptor beta chains from one sample, sequenced in a study of regulatory T cells in long-lasting Graves disease. TCRdb recomputed calls from the multiplex PCR reads with MiXCR, one row per CDR3 protein. Of approximately 400,000 distinct CDR3 sequences in the sample, roughly 16% were seen once. This material consisted of peripheral blood mononuclear cells (PBMCs), taken at new diagnosis, from a patient treated with antithyroid drugs. The receptors were sampled from a female donor with Graves disease. The CDR3 runs from the conserved cysteine through the conserved F or W.

V gene: TRBV9; J gene: TRBJ2-3; CDR3 protein: CASSVFGRASTDTQYF
V gene: TRBV6-2/TRBV6-3; J gene: TRBJ2-7; CDR3 protein: CASSREYSYEQYF
V gene: TRBV7-6; J gene: TRBJ2-1; CDR3 protein: CASSLRGSYNEQFF
V gene: TRBV5-6; J gene: TRBJ2-1; CDR3 protein: CASSLGGQREGLNEQFF
V gene: TRBV12-3/TRBV12-4; J gene: TRBJ2-7; CDR3 protein: CASSPSGGAGDEQYF
V gene: TRBV5-1; J gene: TRBJ2-1; CDR3 protein: CASDLRGGSYNEQFF
V gene: TRBV2; J gene: TRBJ2-7; CDR3 protein: CASSDGEGPGRLAYEQYF
V gene: TRBV12-3/TRBV12-4; J gene: TRBJ1-4; CDR3 protein: CASSWSGEEKLFF
V gene: TRBV5-1; J gene: TRBJ1-5; CDR3 protein: CASSSEGTANQPQHF
V gene: TRBV28; J gene: TRBJ1-5; CDR3 protein: CASSFLSPGVGQPQHF